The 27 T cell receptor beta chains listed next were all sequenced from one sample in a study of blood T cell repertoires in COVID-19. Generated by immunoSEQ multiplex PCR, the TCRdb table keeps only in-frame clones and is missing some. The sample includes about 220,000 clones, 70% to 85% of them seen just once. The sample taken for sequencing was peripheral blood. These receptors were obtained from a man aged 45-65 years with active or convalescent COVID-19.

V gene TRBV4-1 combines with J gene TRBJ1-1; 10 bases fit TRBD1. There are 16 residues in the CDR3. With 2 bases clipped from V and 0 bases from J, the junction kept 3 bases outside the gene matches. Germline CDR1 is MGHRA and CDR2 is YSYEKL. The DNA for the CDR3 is TGCGCCAGCAGCCAACGGGACAGGGGAATGAACACTGAAGCTTTCTTT. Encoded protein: CASSQRDRGMNTEAFF.

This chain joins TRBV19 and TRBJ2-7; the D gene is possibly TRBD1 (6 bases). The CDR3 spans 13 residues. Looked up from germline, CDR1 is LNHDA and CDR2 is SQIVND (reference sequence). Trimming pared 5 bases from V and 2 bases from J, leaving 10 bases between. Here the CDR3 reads CASSPRTAYEQYF. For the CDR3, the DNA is TGTGCCAGTAGTCCCAGGACAGCCTACGAGCAGTACTTC.

The CDR3 nucleotides read TGTGCCAGCAGCCGAGCGGCGGATTTTAATGAAAAACTGTTTTTT. It specifies CASSRAADFNEKLFF. This sequence joins TRBV3-1 (or the pseudogene TRBV3-2) and TRBJ1-4, with D unclear. V dropped 4 bases and J dropped 4 bases, with 13 bases sitting between them. From germline, CDR1 is LGHDT and CDR2 YNNKEL (reference sequence). The CDR3 has 15 residues.

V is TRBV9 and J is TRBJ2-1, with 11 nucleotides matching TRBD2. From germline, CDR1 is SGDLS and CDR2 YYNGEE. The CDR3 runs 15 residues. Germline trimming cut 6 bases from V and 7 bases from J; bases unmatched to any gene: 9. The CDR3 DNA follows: TGTGCCAGCACCACACTAGCGGGGGATTTGAATGAGCAGTTCTTC. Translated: CASTTLAGDLNEQFF.

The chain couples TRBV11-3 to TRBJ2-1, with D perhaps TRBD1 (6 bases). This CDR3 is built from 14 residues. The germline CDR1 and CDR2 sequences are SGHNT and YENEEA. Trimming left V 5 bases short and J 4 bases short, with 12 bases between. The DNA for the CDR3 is TGTGCCAGCAGCGGGGGCCAGGGTTACAATGAGCAGTTCTTC. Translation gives CASSGGQGYNEQFF. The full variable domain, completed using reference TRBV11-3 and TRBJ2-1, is EAGVVQSPRYKIIEKKQPVAFWCNPISGHNTLYWYLQNLGQGPELLIRYENEEAVDDSQLPKDRFSAERLKGVDSTLKIQPAELGDSAVYLCASSGGQGYNEQFFGPGTRLTVL.

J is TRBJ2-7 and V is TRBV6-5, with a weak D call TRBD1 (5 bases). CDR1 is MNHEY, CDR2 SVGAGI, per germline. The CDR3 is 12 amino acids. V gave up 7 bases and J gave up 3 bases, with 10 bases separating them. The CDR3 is CASMTANYEQYV. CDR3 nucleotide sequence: TGTGCCAGCATGACAGCGAACTACGAGCAGTACGTC.

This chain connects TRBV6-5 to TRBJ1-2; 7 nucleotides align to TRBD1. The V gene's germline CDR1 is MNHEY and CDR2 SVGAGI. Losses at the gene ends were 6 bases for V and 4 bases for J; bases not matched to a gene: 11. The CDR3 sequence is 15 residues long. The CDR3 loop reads CASSPGTVGGYGYTF. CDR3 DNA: TGTGCCAGCAGCCCCGGGACAGTCGGGGGCTATGGCTACACCTTC.

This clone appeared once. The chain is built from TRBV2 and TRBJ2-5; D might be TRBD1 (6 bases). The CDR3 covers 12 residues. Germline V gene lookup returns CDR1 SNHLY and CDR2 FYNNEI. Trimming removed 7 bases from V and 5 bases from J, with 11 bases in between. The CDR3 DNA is TGTGCCAGCAAACAGGGTGAGGAGACCCAGTACTTC. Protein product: CASKQGEETQYF.

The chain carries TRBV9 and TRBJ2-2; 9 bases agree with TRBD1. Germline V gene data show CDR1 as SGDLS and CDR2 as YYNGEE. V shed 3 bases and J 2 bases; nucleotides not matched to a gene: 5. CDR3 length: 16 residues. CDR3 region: CASSARDRVNTGELFF. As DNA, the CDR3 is TGTGCCAGCAGCGCCCGGGACAGGGTAAACACCGGGGAGCTGTTTTTT. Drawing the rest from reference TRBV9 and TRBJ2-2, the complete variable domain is DSGVTQTPKHLITATGQRVTLRCSPRSGDLSVYWYQQSLDQGLQFLIQYYNGEERAKGNILERFSAQQFPDLHSELNLSSLELGDSALYFCASSARDRVNTGELFFGEGSRLTVL.

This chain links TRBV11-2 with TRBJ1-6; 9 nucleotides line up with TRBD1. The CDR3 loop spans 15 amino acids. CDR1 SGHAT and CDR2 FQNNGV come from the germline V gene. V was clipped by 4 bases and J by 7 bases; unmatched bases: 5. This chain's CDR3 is CASSSRTGVNSPLHF. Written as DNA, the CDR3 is TGTGCCAGCAGCTCCCGGACAGGGGTCAATTCACCCCTCCACTTT.

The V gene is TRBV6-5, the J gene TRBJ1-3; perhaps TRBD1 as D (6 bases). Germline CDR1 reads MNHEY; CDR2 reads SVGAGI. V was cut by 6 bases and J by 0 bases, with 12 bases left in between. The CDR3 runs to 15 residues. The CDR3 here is CASSRGTTSGNTIYF. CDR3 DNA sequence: TGTGCCAGCAGCCGTGGGACAACCTCTGGAAACACCATATATTTT.

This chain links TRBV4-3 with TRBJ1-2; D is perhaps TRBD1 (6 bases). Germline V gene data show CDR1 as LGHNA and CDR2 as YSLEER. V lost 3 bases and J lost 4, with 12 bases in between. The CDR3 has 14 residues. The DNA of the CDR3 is TGCGCCAGCAGCCAGGAAACAGGGACCTATGGCTACACCTTC. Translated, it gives CASSQETGTYGYTF.

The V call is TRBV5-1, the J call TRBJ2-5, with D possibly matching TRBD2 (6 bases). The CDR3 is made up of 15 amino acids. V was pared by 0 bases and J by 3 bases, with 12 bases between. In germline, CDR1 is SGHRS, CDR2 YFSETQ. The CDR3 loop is CASSLGPGTEETQYF. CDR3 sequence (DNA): TGCGCCAGCAGCTTGGGCCCCGGGACTGAAGAGACCCAGTACTTC.

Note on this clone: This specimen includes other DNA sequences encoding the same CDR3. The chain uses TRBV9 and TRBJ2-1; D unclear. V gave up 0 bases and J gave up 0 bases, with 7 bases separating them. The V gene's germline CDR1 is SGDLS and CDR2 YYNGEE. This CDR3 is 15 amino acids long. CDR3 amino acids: CASSVGPSSYNEQFF. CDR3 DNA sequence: TGTGCCAGCAGCGTAGGCCCTAGCTCCTACAATGAGCAGTTCTTC.

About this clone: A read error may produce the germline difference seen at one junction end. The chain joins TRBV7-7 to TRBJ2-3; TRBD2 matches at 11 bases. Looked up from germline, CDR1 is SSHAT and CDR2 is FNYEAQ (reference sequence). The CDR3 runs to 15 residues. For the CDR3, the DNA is TGTGCTAGCAGCCCTTTAGCGGGGGGGATAGATACGCAGTATTTT. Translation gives CASSPLAGGIDTQYF.

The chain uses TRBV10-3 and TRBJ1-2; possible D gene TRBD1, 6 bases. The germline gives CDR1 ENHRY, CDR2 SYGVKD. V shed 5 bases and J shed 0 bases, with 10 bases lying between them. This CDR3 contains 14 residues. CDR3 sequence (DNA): TGTGCCATCAGTCGGACAGATACTAACTATGGCTACACCTTC. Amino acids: CAISRTDTNYGYTF.

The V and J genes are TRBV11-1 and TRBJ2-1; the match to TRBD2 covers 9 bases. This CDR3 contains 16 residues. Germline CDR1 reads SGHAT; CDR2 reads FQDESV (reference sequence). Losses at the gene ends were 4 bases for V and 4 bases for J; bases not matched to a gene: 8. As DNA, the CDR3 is TGTGCCAGCAGCTCTAGCCCGGGACTAGCTTACAATGAGCAGTTCTTC. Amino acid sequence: CASSSSPGLAYNEQFF.

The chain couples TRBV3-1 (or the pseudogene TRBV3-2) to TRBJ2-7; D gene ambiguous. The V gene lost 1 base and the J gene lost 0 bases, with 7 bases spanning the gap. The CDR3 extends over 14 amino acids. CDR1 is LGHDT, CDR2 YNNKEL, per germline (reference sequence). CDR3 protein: CASSQGVFSYEQYF. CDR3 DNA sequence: TGTGCCAGCAGCCAAGGAGTCTTCTCCTACGAGCAGTACTTC.

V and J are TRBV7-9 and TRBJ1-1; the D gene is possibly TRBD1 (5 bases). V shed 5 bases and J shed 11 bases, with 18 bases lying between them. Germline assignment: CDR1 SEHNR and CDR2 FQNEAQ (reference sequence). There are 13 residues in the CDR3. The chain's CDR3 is CASSPQGQGDAFF. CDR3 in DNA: TGTGCCAGCAGCCCCCAGGGTCAGGGTGACGCTTTCTTT. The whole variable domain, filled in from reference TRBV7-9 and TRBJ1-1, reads DTGVSQNPRHKITKRGQNVTFRCDPISEHNRLYWYRQTLGQGPEFLTYFQNEAQLEKSRLLSDRFSAERPKGSFSTLEIQRTEQGDSAMYLCASSPQGQGDAFFGQGTRLTVV.

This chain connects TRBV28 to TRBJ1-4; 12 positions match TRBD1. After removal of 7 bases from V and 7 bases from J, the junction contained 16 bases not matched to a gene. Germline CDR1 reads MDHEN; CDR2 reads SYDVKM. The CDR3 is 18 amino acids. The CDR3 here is CASTPGGTGGRGGEKLFF. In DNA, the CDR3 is TGTGCCAGCACCCCGGGAGGGACAGGGGGCAGAGGCGGTGAAAAACTGTTTTTT.

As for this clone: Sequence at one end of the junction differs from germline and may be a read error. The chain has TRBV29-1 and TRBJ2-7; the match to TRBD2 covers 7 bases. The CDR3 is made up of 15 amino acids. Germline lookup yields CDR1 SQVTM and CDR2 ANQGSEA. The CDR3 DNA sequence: TGCAGCGTTCAAGAGGGCGGGAGTGGGACCTACGAGCAGTACTTC. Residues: CSVQEGGSGTYEQYF.

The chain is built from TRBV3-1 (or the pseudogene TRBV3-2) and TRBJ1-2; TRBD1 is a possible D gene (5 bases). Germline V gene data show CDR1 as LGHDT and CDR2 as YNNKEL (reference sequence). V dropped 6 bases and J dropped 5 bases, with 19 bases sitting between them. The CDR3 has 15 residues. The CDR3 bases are TGTGCCAGCAGTCCCCGGGGGATGGCGACTTATGGCTACACCTTC. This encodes CASSPRGMATYGYTF.

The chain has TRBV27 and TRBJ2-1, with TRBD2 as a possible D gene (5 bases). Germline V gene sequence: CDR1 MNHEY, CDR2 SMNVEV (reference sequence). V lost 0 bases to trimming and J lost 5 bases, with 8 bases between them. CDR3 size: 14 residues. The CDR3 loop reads CASSLSYGNNEQFF. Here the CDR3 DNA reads TGTGCCAGCAGTTTATCGTACGGGAACAATGAGCAGTTCTTC.

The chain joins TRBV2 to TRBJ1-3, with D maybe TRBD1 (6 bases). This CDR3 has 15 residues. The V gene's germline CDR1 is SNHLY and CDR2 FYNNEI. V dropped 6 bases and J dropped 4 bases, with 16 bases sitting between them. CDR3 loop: CASRVGGARGNTIYF. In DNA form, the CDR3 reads TGTGCCAGCAGGGTAGGGGGGGCGCGAGGAAACACCATATATTTT.

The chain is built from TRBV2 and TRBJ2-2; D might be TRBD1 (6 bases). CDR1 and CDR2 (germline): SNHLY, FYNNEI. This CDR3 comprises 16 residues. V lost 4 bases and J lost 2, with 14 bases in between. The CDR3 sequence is CASSGTVTLNTGELFF. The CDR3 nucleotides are TGTGCCAGCAGTGGGACAGTAACACTTAACACCGGGGAGCTGTTTTTT.

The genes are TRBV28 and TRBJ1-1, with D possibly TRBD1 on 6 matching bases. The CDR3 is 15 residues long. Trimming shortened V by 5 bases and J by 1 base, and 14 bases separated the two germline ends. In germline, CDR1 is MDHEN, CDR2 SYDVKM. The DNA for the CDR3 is TGTGCCAGCAGTGGGGGGGCTGGAAGGAACACTGAAGCTTTCTTT. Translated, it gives CASSGGAGRNTEAFF.

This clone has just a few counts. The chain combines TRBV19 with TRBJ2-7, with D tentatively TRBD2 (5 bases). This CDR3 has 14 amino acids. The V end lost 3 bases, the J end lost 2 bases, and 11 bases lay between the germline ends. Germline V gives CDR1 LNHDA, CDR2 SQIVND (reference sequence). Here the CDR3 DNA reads TGTGCCAGTAGTATTACGGGATTTACCTACGAGCAGTACTTC. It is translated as CASSITGFTYEQYF.